This T cell receptor (beta chain) is drawn from a study of blood T cells in healthy people across ages. General study findings and limits: PBMC samples, being unsorted, prevented any conclusive comparison of naive and antigen-experienced cells.

This clonotype came up a few times. Its antigen remains unknown. Germline CDR1 reads LGHDT; CDR2 reads YNNKEL (reference sequence). Losses at the gene ends were 10 bases for V and 8 bases for J; bases not matched to a gene: 6. The CDR3 covers 12 residues. For the second PCR, which ran for about 7 to 11 cycles, a sample-barcoded 5' primer and a J-beta primer mix were used. Tagging of each cDNA molecule was performed by a template-switch adaptor with 12 random nucleotides. TCRdb fed the 5' RACE reads into MiXCR, producing one record per CDR3 protein. The sample shows hundreds of thousands of distinct CDR3 sequences, around 42% of them seen only once.

V and J are TRBV3-1 and TRBJ2-1; the match to TRBD2 covers 9 bases. Input material: blood. This receptor was obtained from a man in his sixties in good health. DNA of the CDR3: TGTGCCACGGGACTAGCCTCACATGAGCAGTTCTTC. It is translated as CATGLASHEQFF.